A selection of T cell receptor beta chains follows, all from one sample in a study of beta chain features in type 1 diabetes. Assay used: immunoSEQ multiplex PCR; TCRdb lists only in-frame clones, some missing. The repertoire includes some 180,000 clones, roughly an eighth of them detected once, and 0.62% sits in the top ten. Sequencing input: central memory CD4+ T cells from blood. These receptors all come from a young woman in good health. Both conserved end residues are part of each CDR3. The D gene is left open where the match is weak. Where a row states a size, it is once, few, many or the class of an expanded clone; other rows omit it.

J gene | V gene | clone size | D gene | CDR3 DNA | CDR3 protein
TRBJ1-2 | TRBV29-1 | few | TRBD1 | TGCAGCGTTGACGTCGGCAGGGGGCATGGAGACTATGGCTACACCTTC | CSVDVGRGHGDYGYTF
TRBJ2-1 | TRBV2 | few | NA | TGTGCCAGCAGTGTGGCGGAGGGGAAGTTATCCTACAATGAGCAGTTCTTC | CASSVAEGKLSYNEQFF
TRBJ1-4 | TRBV7-3 | NA | TRBD1 | TGTGCCAGCAGTCCCGGGACAGATAATGAAAAACTGTTTTTT | CASSPGTDNEKLFF
TRBJ1-2 | TRBV2 | few | NA | TGTGCCAGCACCCCTGACAGGAACAACTATGGCTACACCTTC | CASTPDRNNYGYTF
TRBJ2-2 | TRBV11-1 | NA | NA | TGTGCCAGCAGCTTAACCGGGACCGGGGAGCTGTTTTTT | CASSLTGTGELFF
TRBJ2-3 | TRBV12-5 | few | NA | TGTGCTAGTGGCCCAGGGACTCCCCCATTTACGCAGTATTTT | CASGPGTPPFTQYF
TRBJ2-5 | TRBV30 | few | NA | TGTGCCTGGAATCTCTACAGGGCGGAGACCCAGTACTTC | CAWNLYRAETQYF
TRBJ2-3 | TRBV30 | few | NA | TGTGCCTGGAGCGGCGGCCAGGATACGCAGTATTTT | CAWSGGQDTQYF
TRBJ1-1 | TRBV7-9 | NA | NA | TGTGCCAGCAGCTTAGGGGCAATGAACACTGAAGCTTTCTTT | CASSLGAMNTEAFF
TRBJ1-2 | TRBV9 | few | NA | TGTGCCAGCAGCGTAGAGGCGGGCTATGGCTACACCTTC | CASSVEAGYGYTF
TRBJ2-1 | TRBV18 | few | NA | TGTGCCAGCTCACCGCAGGGTGTTAATGAGCAGTTCTTC | CASSPQGVNEQFF
TRBJ2-1 | TRBV28 | few | TRBD1 | TGTGCCAGCAGCCTCCGGGACAGATACAATGAGCAGTTCTTC | CASSLRDRYNEQFF
TRBJ2-5 | TRBV9 | few | NA | TGTGCCAGCAGCGGTACGAGCCGCCAAGAGACCCAGTACTTC | CASSGTSRQETQYF
TRBJ2-5 | TRBV5-4 | NA | NA | TGTGCCAGCAGCTTGGAGGCAGGGAAGGGAGAGACCCAGTACTTC | CASSLEAGKGETQYF
TRBJ2-2 | TRBV5-4 | NA | TRBD1 | TGTGCCAGCAGCAAAACTCCGGGACAGGGCACCGGGGAGCTGTTTTTT | CASSKTPGQGTGELFF
TRBJ1-5 | TRBV9 | NA | TRBD1 | TGTGCCATCCCAGACCGGGACAGTAGCAATCAGCCCCAGCATTTT | CAIPDRDSSNQPQHF
TRBJ2-1 | TRBV6-5 | NA | TRBD2 | TGTGCCAGCAGTTTTCTAGCGGGGCCCTACAATGAGCAGTTCTTC | CASSFLAGPYNEQFF
TRBJ1-5 | TRBV28 | few | NA | TGTGCCAGCTCGGGGGGGCTCGTCGCCCAGCATTTT | CASSGGLVAQHF
TRBJ2-7 | TRBV9 | NA | NA | TGTGCCAGCAGCGCCAGAATTGCTAGCAACGAGCAATACTTC | CASSARIASNEQYF
TRBJ2-1 | TRBV5-1 | NA | TRBD2 | TGCGCCAGCAGCGGGACTAGCGGATCTTACAATGAGCAGTTCTTC | CASSGTSGSYNEQFF
TRBJ2-1 | TRBV19 | NA | TRBD1 | TGTGCCAGTAGTAGGGCCGGACAGGGCAACAATGAGCAGTTCTTC | CASSRAGQGNNEQFF
TRBJ2-3 | TRBV13 | few | NA | TGTGCCAGCAGCTTAGGCCTAAGATTGAACGGTGCTCCGGATACGCAGTATTTT | CASSLGLRLNGAPDTQYF
TRBJ2-6 | TRBV2 | few | NA | TGTGCCAGCAGTACGGGAAACTCTGGGGCCAACGTCCTGACTTTC | CASSTGNSGANVLTF
TRBJ2-1 | TRBV7-9 | few | TRBD2 | TGTGCCAGCAGCTTATCTACTAGCGCTGAGCAGTTCTTC | CASSLSTSAEQFF
TRBJ2-3 | TRBV7-2 | few | TRBD1 | TGTGCCAGCAGCTTAAGGGGGACAGGGTTAGCAGATACGCAGTATTTT | CASSLRGTGLADTQYF
TRBJ2-7 | TRBV7-9 | NA | NA | TGTGCCAGCAGCTCGGCCTACGAGCAGTACTTC | CASSSAYEQYF
TRBJ2-7 | TRBV20-1 | NA | NA | TGCAGTGTGGCGGATACCTACGAGCAGTACTTC | CSVADTYEQYF
TRBJ2-1 | TRBV29-1 | NA | NA | TGCAGCGTTGTTCCAGGGCGAAATGAGCAGTTCTTC | CSVVPGRNEQFF
TRBJ2-7 | TRBV7-9 | NA | NA | TGTGCCAGCAGCTTTGACCAGGGCTCGGTGGCCCACGAGCAGTACTTC | CASSFDQGSVAHEQYF
TRBJ2-7 | TRBV4-1 | NA | TRBD2 | TGCGCCAGCAGCCAAGTGAGCGGGAGTATCCACGAGCAGTACTTC | CASSQVSGSIHEQYF
TRBJ2-7 | TRBV30 | NA | TRBD1 | TGTGCCTGGAGTGTACTCGGGACAGGGGGCTACGAGCAGTACTTC | CAWSVLGTGGYEQYF
TRBJ2-7 | TRBV30 | few | NA | TGTGCCTGGAGGACAGACTCCTACGAGCAGTACTTC | CAWRTDSYEQYF
TRBJ2-7 | TRBV6-6 | NA | TRBD1 | TGTGCCAGCAGGATAGGACAGGGGGTCACCGAGCAGTACTTC | CASRIGQGVTEQYF
TRBJ2-6 | TRBV5-1 | few | NA | TGCGCCAGCAGCTTCTTACTCTCTGGGGCCAACGTCCTGACTTTC | CASSFLLSGANVLTF
TRBJ1-1 | TRBV30 | NA | NA | TGTGCCTGGAGTGGGGGTCGGGGAGTCCCGAACACTGAAGCTTTCTTT | CAWSGGRGVPNTEAFF
TRBJ2-5 | TRBV15 | NA | NA | TGTGCCACCAGCATAGGTCGCTCAGGGGCGACCCAAGAGACCCAGTACTTC | CATSIGRSGATQETQYF
TRBJ2-6 | TRBV28 | NA | NA | TGTGCCAGCAGTAAAAGACTCGGGAGACAGTTCTCTGGGGCCAACGTCCTGACTTTC | CASSKRLGRQFSGANVLTF
TRBJ1-1 | TRBV7-9 | NA | NA | TGTGCCAGCAGGTTTGAAGCTTGGGCGACTAACTCGAACACTGAAGCTTTCTTT | CASRFEAWATNSNTEAFF
TRBJ2-7 | TRBV5-1 | few | TRBD2 | TGCGCCAGCACAAAGCGGGAGGGCTACGAGCAGTACTTC | CASTKREGYEQYF
TRBJ2-7 | TRBV19 | NA | NA | TGTGCCAGTAGTTCATGGACGGGAACTGAGTACTTC | CASSSWTGTEYF
TRBJ2-1 | TRBV18 | NA | NA | TGTGCCAGCTCAGCGGACATAACCAATGAGCAGTTCTTC | CASSADITNEQFF
TRBJ1-2 | TRBV28 | NA | NA | TGTGCCAGCAGTCCCTCACGCAGGGGATTGAGTGGCTACACCTTC | CASSPSRRGLSGYTF
TRBJ2-5 | TRBV5-6 | few | NA | TGTGCCAGCAGCTTGAGGGGCGGTTCACAAGAGACCCAGTACTTC | CASSLRGGSQETQYF
TRBJ2-7 | TRBV7-9 | few | TRBD2 | TGTGCCAGCAGCTTAGTGAGCGGGAGTGGTTACGAGCAGTACTTC | CASSLVSGSGYEQYF